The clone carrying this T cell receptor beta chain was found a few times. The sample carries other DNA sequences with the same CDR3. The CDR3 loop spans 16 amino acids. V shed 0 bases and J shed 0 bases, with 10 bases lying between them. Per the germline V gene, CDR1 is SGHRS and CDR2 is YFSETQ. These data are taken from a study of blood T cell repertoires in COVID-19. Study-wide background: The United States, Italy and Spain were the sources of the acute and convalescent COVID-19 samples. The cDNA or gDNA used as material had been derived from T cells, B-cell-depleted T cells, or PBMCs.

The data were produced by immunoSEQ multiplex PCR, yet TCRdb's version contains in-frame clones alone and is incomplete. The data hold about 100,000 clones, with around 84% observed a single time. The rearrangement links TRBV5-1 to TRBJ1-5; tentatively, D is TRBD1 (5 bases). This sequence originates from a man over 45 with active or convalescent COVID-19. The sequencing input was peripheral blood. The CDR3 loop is CASSLEGAHSNQPQHF. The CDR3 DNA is TGCGCCAGCAGCTTGGAAGGGGCCCATAGCAATCAGCCCCAGCATTTT. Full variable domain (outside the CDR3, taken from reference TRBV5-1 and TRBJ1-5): KAGVTQTPRYLIKTRGQQVTLSCSPISGHRSVSWYQQTPGQGLQFLFEYFSETQRNKGNFPGRFSGRQFSNSRSEMNVSTLELGDSALYLCASSLEGAHSNQPQHFGDGTRLSIL.